The 31 T cell receptor beta chains below were found in one sample sequenced in a study of blood T cell repertoires in COVID-19. The protocol was immunoSEQ multiplex PCR, while the TCRdb copy is restricted to in-frame clones and leaves out a portion. Here the sample spans about 290,000 clones, around four fifths being singletons. Sequences were obtained from peripheral blood. The receptors originated from a woman between 45 and 60 years old with active or convalescent COVID-19.

V usage is TRBV6-5 and J usage is TRBJ2-1; 11 bases agree with TRBD2. This CDR3 is built from 14 residues. Germline-derived CDR1 and CDR2 are MNHEY and SVGAGI. J gave up 8 bases and V 4 bases, and 4 bases lay outside the gene matches. This CDR3 is CASSFTSGSYEQFF. CDR3 DNA sequence: TGTGCCAGCAGTTTCACTAGCGGGAGTTATGAGCAGTTCTTC.

Here the CDR3 reads CASSGSPPDWGSGNTIYF. In nucleotides, the CDR3 is TGTGCCAGCAGTGGTTCCCCACCGGACTGGGGCTCTGGAAACACCATATATTTT. The V call is TRBV6-1, the J call TRBJ1-3, with D unresolved. CDR3 length equals 18 residues. Trimming took 4 bases from V and 0 from J, leaving 19 bases between them. Germline CDR1 reads MNHNS; CDR2 reads SASEGT.

Only one count was recorded for this clone. The genes are TRBV27 and TRBJ1-4; 7 nucleotides agree with TRBD1. CDR1 is MNHEY, CDR2 SMNVEV, per germline (reference sequence). The CDR3 totals 14 residues. With V trimmed by 6 bases and J by 6 bases, 7 bases remained unmatched. The CDR3 DNA sequence: TGTGCCAGCAGACCGGGACAGTGGGATGAAAAACTGTTTTTT. This sequence encodes CASRPGQWDEKLFF.

This chain connects TRBV27 to TRBJ2-7, with TRBD1 identical over 8 bases. Trimming took 2 bases from V and 2 from J; bases not matched to a gene: 2. Per germline, CDR1 MNHEY and CDR2 SMNVEV (reference sequence). This CDR3 region has 14 residues. The CDR3 sequence is CASSLDRGTYEQYF. The DNA for the CDR3 is TGTGCCAGCAGTTTAGACAGGGGCACCTACGAGCAGTACTTC.

CDR3 protein: CSVEKGGGAWGYTF. In DNA form, the CDR3 reads TGCAGCGTTGAAAAAGGAGGGGGCGCCTGGGGCTACACCTTC. The chain employs TRBV29-1 and TRBJ1-2, with 7 bases that match TRBD1. This CDR3 has 14 amino acids. The trim removed 2 bases at V and 8 bases at J, leaving 11 bases unmatched. CDR1 and CDR2 (germline): SQVTM, ANQGSEA.

This chain connects TRBV5-5 to TRBJ1-2; a possible D gene is TRBD1 (5 bases). The CDR3 is 15 amino acids. From germline, CDR1 is SGHKS and CDR2 YYEKEE (reference sequence). V dropped 0 bases and J dropped 14 bases, with 23 bases sitting between them. In nucleotides, the CDR3 is TGTGCCAGCAGCTTGGGCCCGGACGGCGCAGTCGCAGGGACCTTC. Its translation is CASSLGPDGAVAGTF.

Concerning this clone itself: Because the CDR3 is missing its conserved closing phenylalanine or tryptophan, this is likely a read error. The DNA is omitted, as the CDR3 cannot be located on it reliably, and the CDR3 follows TCRdb's listing. The V gene is TRBV18, the J gene TRBJ1-1; the table names TRBD1, a call not compared with the DNA. With termini counted, the CDR3 has 8 amino acids. Looked up from germline, CDR1 is KGHSH and CDR2 is LQKENI. CDR3 in amino acids: CASSPGPD.

The rearrangement uses TRBV23-1 and TRBJ1-1, with D tentatively TRBD1 (5 bases). TRBV23-1 is given ORF status, its function remaining uncertain. V was shortened by 0 bases and J by 4 bases, with 18 bases between the two germline ends. CDR3 length: 17 residues. CDR3 coding DNA: TGCGCCAGCAGTCAATCGACAGTCTCGTATAGGAGCACTGAAGCTTTCTTT. Its translation: CASSQSTVSYRSTEAFF.

The genes are TRBV5-1 and TRBJ2-1; 10 nucleotides match TRBD2. The CDR3 has 15 residues. With 1 base clipped from V and 8 bases from J, the junction kept 6 bases outside the gene matches. Looked up from germline, CDR1 is SGHRS and CDR2 is YFSETQ. CDR3 in amino acids: CASSLSSGRSYEQFF. The CDR3 nucleotides read TGCGCCAGCAGCTTGTCTAGCGGGAGATCTTATGAGCAGTTCTTC.

J is TRBJ2-6 and V is TRBV7-9, with 8 bases that match TRBD2. Trimming took 8 bases from V and 0 from J; bases not matched to a gene: 6. The CDR3 covers 16 residues. Per germline, CDR1 SEHNR and CDR2 FQNEAQ (reference sequence). CDR3 nucleotides: TGTGCCAGCCGGGCGGGGGGCCGCTCTGGGGCCAACGTCCTGACTTTC. Translating gives CASRAGGRSGANVLTF.

The gene calls are TRBV7-2 and TRBJ1-1; D not resolved. With 5 bases removed from V and 6 bases from J, the gap between germline ends came to 10 bases. Germline loops: CDR1 SGHTA, CDR2 FQGNSA. The CDR3 contains 12 residues. This CDR3 reads CASSPGLSEAFF. The CDR3 DNA reads as TGTGCCAGCAGCCCCGGTCTCTCTGAAGCTTTCTTT.

The V call is TRBV5-8, the J call TRBJ1-5, with TRBD1 identical over 12 bases. Germline V CDR1 and CDR2: SGHTS, YDEGEE. The CDR3 runs 15 residues. J gave up 7 bases and V 3 bases, and 5 bases lay outside the gene matches. The CDR3 DNA reads as TGTGCCAGCAGCTCCCGGGACAGGGGGCTGCAGCCCCAGCATTTT. This translates into CASSSRDRGLQPQHF.

The CDR3 loop is CASSQEARPYGYTF. DNA for the CDR3: TGTGCCAGCAGCCAAGAGGCACGTCCCTATGGCTACACCTTC. This sequence joins TRBV4-2 and TRBJ1-2; no definite D call. Trimming stripped 0 bases from V and 4 bases from J, with 9 bases between. This CDR3 contains 14 residues. Germline V gives CDR1 LGHNA, CDR2 YNFKEQ.

This rearrangement joins TRBV5-8 to TRBJ1-5; D ambiguous. Germline V gene lookup returns CDR1 SGHTS and CDR2 YDEGEE. The ends were cut back, 0 bases at V and 6 bases at J, with 13 bases in the middle. This CDR3 is 15 amino acids long. For the CDR3, the DNA is TGTGCCAGCAGCTTGGAAGTGGGGAGTAGTCAGCCCCAGCATTTT. The encoded protein is CASSLEVGSSQPQHF.

This chain joins TRBV19 and TRBJ1-1; D is ambiguous. CDR3 length: 11 amino acids. Germline V gives CDR1 LNHDA, CDR2 SQIVND (reference sequence). The V gene lost 3 bases and the J gene lost 7 bases, with 6 bases spanning the gap. CDR3 bases: TGTGCCAGTAGTATCGAGTTTGAAGCTTTCTTT. It yields the protein CASSIEFEAFF.

This sequence joins TRBV10-3 and TRBJ2-1; 12 positions agree with TRBD1. The J segment lost 7 bases and the V segment lost 5 bases, leaving 6 bases of the junction unmatched. Germline loops: CDR1 ENHRY, CDR2 SYGVKD. The CDR3 has 15 amino acids. The CDR3 DNA reads TGTGCCATCAGTACCGGGACAGGGGGCTTGAATGAGCAGTTCTTC. The encoded protein is CAISTGTGGLNEQFF.

The chain couples TRBV11-1 to TRBJ2-1, with D possibly TRBD2 on 5 matching bases. The germline CDR1 and CDR2 sequences are SGHAT and FQDESV (reference sequence). With 2 bases removed from V and 8 bases from J, the gap between germline ends came to 13 bases. This CDR3 contains 14 residues. The CDR3 spells CASSLMASWDEQFF. The CDR3 region has the DNA TGTGCCAGCAGCTTAATGGCTAGCTGGGATGAGCAGTTCTTC.

The genes are TRBV27 and TRBJ2-7; perhaps TRBD1 as D (6 bases). Trimming removed 3 bases from V and 2 bases from J, with 20 bases in between. This CDR3 region has 17 residues. Germline V lookup: CDR1 MNHEY, CDR2 SMNVEV (reference sequence). The CDR3 loop is CASSLDPPGHGPYEQYF. The CDR3 nucleotides read TGTGCCAGCAGTTTGGACCCACCGGGACACGGGCCCTACGAGCAGTACTTC.

V usage is TRBV12-1 and J usage is TRBJ2-2; the table names TRBD2, a call not compared with the DNA. TRBV12-1 is a pseudogene. CDR3 length: 16 residues. Written as DNA, the CDR3 is TGTGCCAGCAGCTCGCTAGCGGGAGGAGGTGCCGGGGAGCTGTTTTTT. Protein: CASSSLAGGGAGELFF.

The genes are TRBV5-1 and TRBJ2-1; D possibly corresponds to TRBD1 (5 bases). Germline-derived CDR1 and CDR2 are SGHRS and YFSETQ. CDR3 length equals 11 residues. With 0 bases removed from V and 10 bases from J, the gap between germline ends came to 5 bases. The CDR3 reads CASSLAGEQFF. CDR3 in DNA: TGCGCCAGCAGCTTGGCAGGGGAGCAGTTCTTC.

This chain uses TRBV18 with TRBJ1-5; D might be TRBD1 (6 bases). Germline CDR1 KGHSH, CDR2 LQKENI. This CDR3 region has 17 residues. The ends were cut back, 3 bases at V and 4 bases at J, with 19 bases in the middle. The chain's CDR3 is CASSPSLVQGGNQPQHF. The CDR3 region has the DNA TGTGCCAGCTCACCCAGTCTTGTACAGGGCGGAAATCAGCCCCAGCATTTT.

The genes are TRBV28 and TRBJ2-7; 11 nucleotides agree with TRBD2. The trim removed 3 bases at V and 4 bases at J, leaving 11 bases unmatched. The CDR3 covers 17 residues. Germline values: CDR1 MDHEN, CDR2 SYDVKM. The chain's CDR3 is CASSLTGTSGQLYEQYF. The CDR3 DNA sequence: TGTGCCAGCAGTTTGACCGGGACTAGCGGACAACTGTACGAGCAGTACTTC.

CDR3 residues: CASRGPSGYEQYF. The CDR3 DNA reads TGTGCCAGCAGGGGCCCTTCAGGGTACGAGCAGTACTTC. The chain couples TRBV6-5 to TRBJ2-7; tentatively, D is TRBD1 (5 bases). V was clipped by 6 bases and J by 4 bases, with 13 bases between them. The CDR3 extends over 13 amino acids. Germline loops: CDR1 MNHEY, CDR2 SVGAGI.

This clone was seen only a few times. The genes are TRBV11-2 and TRBJ2-2; TRBD1 might be the D (6 bases). CDR1 is SGHAT, CDR2 FQNNGV, per germline. Trimming removed 2 bases at V and 4 bases at J, with 14 bases between. The CDR3 runs to 16 residues. CDR3 amino acids: CASSLSQGSSTGELFF. The CDR3 DNA reads as TGTGCCAGCAGCTTATCTCAGGGGTCCTCCACCGGGGAGCTGTTTTTT.

The V call is TRBV19, the J call TRBJ2-3; 10 bases are a match to TRBD1. This CDR3 has 18 residues. V dropped 4 bases and J dropped 1; count of bases not matched to a gene: 11. Germline loops: CDR1 LNHDA, CDR2 SQIVND (reference sequence). DNA of the CDR3: TGTGCCAGTAGTACGACCCTCACCGGGACAGGGGGCACAGATACGCAGTATTTT. This sequence encodes CASSTTLTGTGGTDTQYF. Looking up the rest from reference TRBV19 and TRBJ2-3 gives the full variable domain: DGGITQSPKYLFRKEGQNVTLSCEQNLNHDAMYWYRQDPGQGLRLIYYSQIVNDFQKGDIAEGYSVSREKKESFPLTVTSAQKNPTAFYLCASSTTLTGTGGTDTQYFGPGTRLTVL.

The rearrangement joins TRBV28 to TRBJ1-5, with a possible D match to TRBD1 (6 bases). Trimming took 5 bases from V and 0 from J, leaving 17 bases between them. CDR3 length: 17 amino acids. Germline assignment: CDR1 MDHEN and CDR2 SYDVKM. CDR3 bases: TGTGCCAGCAGTGGGACTAGGGGGGCCTATAGCAATCAGCCCCAGCATTTT. It specifies CASSGTRGAYSNQPQHF.

J is TRBJ2-3 and V is TRBV5-6; 8 nucleotides align to TRBD1. V gave up 1 base and J gave up 2 bases; unmatched junction bases: 3. The germline gives CDR1 SGHDT, CDR2 YYEEEE. The CDR3 has 15 amino acids. CDR3 in amino acids: CASSLPGGYTDTQYF. The CDR3 bases are TGTGCCAGCAGCTTGCCAGGGGGCTACACAGATACGCAGTATTTT.

This chain joins TRBV28 and TRBJ1-2; possible D gene TRBD1, 6 bases. CDR1 and CDR2 (germline): MDHEN, SYDVKM. V was trimmed by 1 base and J by 8 bases, leaving 11 bases between them. This CDR3 region has 13 residues. In DNA, the CDR3 is TGTGCCAGCAGTTTATCGGGACACGGGGGCTACACCTTC. Its translation: CASSLSGHGGYTF.

The V and J genes are TRBV10-3 and TRBJ1-2; 8 bases agree with TRBD1. The length of the CDR3 is 15 residues. The trim removed 5 bases at V and 7 bases at J, leaving 12 bases unmatched. The germline V gene has CDR1 ENHRY and CDR2 SYGVKD. The CDR3 bases are TGTGCCATCAGTAGGGGACAGGCCGGCCTCCTTGGCTACACCTTC. This sequence encodes CAISRGQAGLLGYTF.

The rearrangement links TRBV2 to TRBJ1-1; tentative D call: TRBD1 (5 bases). The CDR3 contains 15 residues. The V end was cut by 5 bases, the J end by 5 bases, with 18 bases between. CDR1 is SNHLY, CDR2 FYNNEI, per germline. The CDR3 DNA is TGTGCCAGCAGTTGGAGGGTCCTAGAGGGGACTGAAGCTTTCTTT. Translating gives CASSWRVLEGTEAFF.

This clone appeared many times. The V and J genes are TRBV11-2 and TRBJ2-5, with D maybe TRBD1 (8 bases). This CDR3 has 15 amino acids. The V end was cut by 7 bases, the J end by 4 bases, with 19 bases between. Per the germline V gene, CDR1 is SGHAT and CDR2 is FQNNGV. The CDR3 DNA follows: TGTGCCAGCACCCACAGGGGGGGACAGAGAGAGACCCAGTACTTC. Translating gives CASTHRGGQRETQYF.